Shown below are 15 T cell receptor beta chains from a single sample sequenced in a study of T cells in localized non-small cell lung cancer. Sequenced by immunoSEQ multiplex PCR; TCRdb stores in-frame clones only, minus some. The sample shows some 24,000 clones, about 90% of them seen only once. The specimen comprised peripheral blood, sampled before any cancer treatment. The receptors were sampled from a woman aged 35-70 years with stage I lung adenocarcinoma.

The table lists this clone with a count of one. V is TRBV21-1 and J is TRBJ2-7; no check of the table's D call, TRBD2, against the DNA was made. TRBV21-1 is marked as a pseudogene. The CDR3 extends over 16 amino acids. The CDR3 region has the DNA TGTGCCAGCAGCAAAGCCGGGCGGGGATCGGCCTACGAGCAGTACTTC. It is translated as CASSKAGRGSAYEQYF.

The chain carries TRBV5-6 and TRBJ1-6; TRBD1 aligns across 10 bases. This CDR3 contains 14 residues. Germline V lookup: CDR1 SGHDT, CDR2 YYEEEE. Trimming removed 3 bases from V and 12 bases from J; junction bases left unmatched: 6. CDR3 region: CASSSRDRGLPLHF. CDR3 DNA: TGTGCCAGCAGCTCCCGGGACAGGGGTCTACCCCTCCACTTT.

The rearrangement joins TRBV7-6 to TRBJ2-3, with D possibly called TRBD1 or TRBD2 (5 bases each). Germline CDR1 is SGHVS and CDR2 is FNYEAQ. Trimming stripped 1 base from V and 4 bases from J, with 15 bases between. CDR3 size: 16 residues. The CDR3 sequence: CASSLDRGIRADTQYF. The CDR3 nucleotides read TGTGCCAGCAGCTTAGATCGGGGAATCAGGGCAGATACGCAGTATTTT.

V usage is TRBV7-6 and J usage is TRBJ2-2; TRBD1 or TRBD2 may be the D gene (5 bases each). Trimming left V 3 bases short and J 5 bases short, with 13 bases between. Germline V gene lookup returns CDR1 SGHVS and CDR2 FNYEAQ. The CDR3 is 15 residues long. CDR3 amino acids: CASSLGTTKTGELFF. The CDR3 nucleotides are TGTGCCAGCAGCTTGGGGACCACAAAGACCGGGGAGCTGTTTTTT.

This chain links TRBV19 with TRBJ2-1; D call uncertain. Germline-derived CDR1 and CDR2 are LNHDA and SQIVND (reference sequence). The CDR3 runs to 14 residues. V lost 3 bases to trimming and J lost 8 bases, with 14 bases between them. The CDR3 sequence: CASSIGRNWYEQFF. The CDR3 DNA is TGTGCCAGTAGTATTGGGCGAAATTGGTATGAGCAGTTCTTC. Full variable domain (remainder filled in from reference TRBV19 and TRBJ2-1): DGGITQSPKYLFRKEGQNVTLSCEQNLNHDAMYWYRQDPGQGLRLIYYSQIVNDFQKGDIAEGYSVSREKKESFPLTVTSAQKNPTAFYLCASSIGRNWYEQFFGPGTRLTVL.

This chain joins TRBV14 and TRBJ2-1; perhaps TRBD2 as D (5 bases). The V gene's germline CDR1 is SGHDN and CDR2 FVKESK. The CDR3 is 14 residues long. V lost 4 bases, J lost 7 bases, and 14 bases lay in between. The CDR3 is CASSPGLDWNEQFF. The CDR3 nucleotides read TGTGCCAGCAGCCCCGGACTCGATTGGAATGAGCAGTTCTTC.

The V call is TRBV20-1, the J call TRBJ2-7, with D possibly called TRBD1 or TRBD2 (5 bases each). CDR1 is DFQATT and CDR2 is SNEGSKA in the germline V gene (reference sequence). V lost 6 bases to trimming and J lost 3 bases, with 9 bases between them. The CDR3 is 11 amino acids. CDR3 in DNA: TGCAGTGCGGGGACCTACTACGAGCAGTACTTC. Amino acid sequence: CSAGTYYEQYF.

V and J are TRBV7-7 and TRBJ2-1; 8 positions match TRBD2. The CDR3 length is 14 residues. Germline-derived CDR1 and CDR2 are SSHAT and FNYEAQ (reference sequence). Losses at the gene ends were 5 bases for V and 4 bases for J; bases not matched to a gene: 4. CDR3 in amino acids: CASSSSGTYNEQFF. The CDR3 DNA reads as TGTGCCAGCAGCAGTAGCGGGACTTACAATGAGCAGTTCTTC.

The chain is built from TRBV7-3 and TRBJ2-3; TRBD2 agrees at 9 bases. V dropped 2 bases and J dropped 6; count of bases not matched to a gene: 6. The CDR3 runs 15 residues. Germline CDR1 is SGHTA and CDR2 is FQGTGA. The chain's CDR3 is CASSLGGRDGDTQYF. CDR3 in DNA: TGTGCCAGCAGCTTAGGCGGGAGGGATGGGGATACGCAGTATTTT. The full variable domain, in which reference TRBV7-3 and TRBJ2-3 provide the parts outside the CDR3, is GAGVSQTPSNKVTEKGKYVELRCDPISGHTALYWYRQSLGQGPEFLIYFQGTGAADDSGLPNDRFFAVRPEGSVSTLKIQRTERGDSAVYLCASSLGGRDGDTQYFGPGTRLTVL.

The chain joins TRBV11-2 to TRBJ2-3, with TRBD1 identical over 8 bases. Germline V gene lookup returns CDR1 SGHAT and CDR2 FQNNGV. Unmatched junction bases numbered 5, after V lost 4 bases and J lost 2 bases. The CDR3 is 15 residues long. The CDR3 protein is CASSSRDRSTDTQYF. Here the CDR3 DNA reads TGTGCCAGCAGCTCAAGGGACAGGTCCACAGATACGCAGTATTTT.

The chain recombines TRBV9 with TRBJ2-1; 15 bases are a match to TRBD2. Germline V gene sequence: CDR1 SGDLS, CDR2 YYNGEE. This CDR3 is 20 amino acids long. The V and J ends lost 4 bases and 1 base, in that order; junction bases with no gene match: 12. The CDR3 nucleotides are TGTGCCAGCAGCATATCCCGGACTAGCGGGAGGGCCGGATCCTACAATGAGCAGTTCTTC. Amino acids: CASSISRTSGRAGSYNEQFF. Looking up the rest from reference TRBV9 and TRBJ2-1 gives the full variable domain: DSGVTQTPKHLITATGQRVTLRCSPRSGDLSVYWYQQSLDQGLQFLIQYYNGEERAKGNILERFSAQQFPDLHSELNLSSLELGDSALYFCASSISRTSGRAGSYNEQFFGPGTRLTVL.

The chain uses TRBV29-1 and TRBJ2-1; D ambiguous. V was shortened by 6 bases and J by 5 bases, with 17 bases between the two germline ends. The CDR3 sequence is 14 residues long. Per germline, CDR1 SQVTM and CDR2 ANQGSEA. The CDR3 protein is CSVARAQLDNEQFF. The CDR3 coding sequence is TGCAGCGTCGCCCGGGCCCAGCTCGACAATGAGCAGTTCTTC.

This chain connects TRBV25-1 to TRBJ2-2; 7 bases match TRBD1. The CDR3 has 15 residues. Unmatched junction bases numbered 5, after V lost 7 bases and J lost 0 bases. Germline loops: CDR1 MGHDK, CDR2 SYGVNS. In nucleotides, the CDR3 is TGTGCCAGCACTACCGGGACAGCGAACACCGGGGAGCTGTTTTTT. As protein: CASTTGTANTGELFF.

This sequence joins TRBV19 and TRBJ2-2; 7 positions match TRBD2. The germline gives CDR1 LNHDA, CDR2 SQIVND (reference sequence). V shed 6 bases, J shed 4 bases, and the junction held 5 bases outside the gene matches. The CDR3 is 14 residues long. CDR3 nucleotides: TGTGCCAGTAGCCCCTGGGGGGGCACCGGGGAGCTGTTTTTT. Amino acid sequence: CASSPWGGTGELFF. Based on the CDR3 plus reference TRBV19 and TRBJ2-2, the full variable domain is DGGITQSPKYLFRKEGQNVTLSCEQNLNHDAMYWYRQDPGQGLRLIYYSQIVNDFQKGDIAEGYSVSREKKESFPLTVTSAQKNPTAFYLCASSPWGGTGELFFGEGSRLTVL.

The chain employs TRBV5-4 and TRBJ2-1; D not certain. The CDR3 totals 15 residues. Germline V gene data show CDR1 as SGHNT and CDR2 as YYREEE (reference sequence). V lost 2 bases to trimming and J lost 0 bases, with 9 bases between them. The CDR3 bases are TGTGCCAGCAGCTTCGGGTCCTTCTCCTACAATGAGCAGTTCTTC. Translation gives CASSFGSFSYNEQFF.